The next 12 T cell receptor beta chains were all read from a single sample in a study of T cell responses to AZD1222 COVID-19 vaccine. The data were produced by immunoSEQ multiplex PCR, yet TCRdb's version contains in-frame clones alone and is incomplete. The table includes about 160,000 clones, about 92% detected once. Sample: peripheral blood, taken 28 days after the second AZD1222 dose. The source is an adult who received the AZD1222 COVID-19 vaccine.

The V and J genes are TRBV7-9 and TRBJ1-2; no clear D gene. This CDR3 has 15 residues. Germline lookup yields CDR1 SEHNR and CDR2 FQNEAQ (reference sequence). Trimming shortened V by 1 base and J by 1 base, and 10 bases separated the two germline ends. Written as DNA, the CDR3 is TGTGCCAGCAGCTTAGGTTCAGGATATAACTATGGCTACACCTTC. Protein: CASSLGSGYNYGYTF.

The chain uses TRBV11-2 and TRBJ2-7; TRBD2 matches 7 bases. The germline V gene has CDR1 SGHAT and CDR2 FQNNGV. There are 14 residues in the CDR3. After removal of 3 bases from V and 2 bases from J, the junction contained 4 bases not matched to a gene. As DNA, the CDR3 is TGTGCCAGCAGCTTGGGAGGGCCAACCTACGAGCAGTACTTC. Protein: CASSLGGPTYEQYF.

The chain uses TRBV2 and TRBJ1-1; D is unresolved. The CDR3 extends over 13 amino acids. Trimming took 7 bases from V and 4 from J, leaving 13 bases between them. The germline V gene has CDR1 SNHLY and CDR2 FYNNEI. The CDR3: CASTVGGGTEAFF. CDR3 sequence (DNA): TGTGCCAGCACCGTGGGAGGCGGCACTGAAGCTTTCTTT.

This clone appeared a few times. The V call is TRBV7-2, the J call TRBJ2-1, with 9 positions matching TRBD2. The germline V gene has CDR1 SGHTA and CDR2 FQGNSA. CDR3 length equals 15 residues. The junction had 4 bases not matched to a gene; V was cut back by 4 bases and J by 3 bases. The CDR3 nucleotides read TGTGCCAGCAGCTCAATAGCGGGGGTCTACAATGAGCAGTTCTTC. This codes for CASSSIAGVYNEQFF.

The chain carries TRBV21-1 and TRBJ2-2; the table names TRBD1, a call not compared with the DNA. TRBV21-1 corresponds to a pseudogene. The CDR3 totals 18 residues. CDR3 loop: CASSRATGDRVNVGELFF. CDR3 coding DNA: TGTGCCAGCAGCAGGGCGACGGGGGACAGGGTAAACGTCGGGGAGCTGTTTTTT.

The chain carries TRBV7-9 and TRBJ1-2; 9 bases are shared with TRBD1. The CDR3 runs to 14 residues. CDR1 and CDR2 (germline): SEHNR, FQNEAQ (reference sequence). The V segment lost 5 bases and the J segment 8 bases; nucleotides outside the gene matches: 9. The CDR3 coding sequence is TGTGCCAGCAGCCCACGGACAGGGGAGTTAGGCTACACCTTC. Protein sequence: CASSPRTGELGYTF.

The V gene is TRBV14, the J gene TRBJ1-2; 7 bases align to TRBD1. Losses at the gene ends were 3 bases for V and 3 bases for J; bases not matched to a gene: 4. Germline V lookup: CDR1 SGHDN, CDR2 FVKESK. The CDR3 loop spans 14 amino acids. The CDR3 loop is CASSHGQVYYGYTF. The CDR3 DNA follows: TGTGCCAGCAGCCATGGACAGGTCTACTATGGCTACACCTTC.

V usage is TRBV5-1 and J usage is TRBJ1-2; no clear D. V lost 5 bases to trimming and J lost 0 bases, with 8 bases between them. The CDR3 length is 13 residues. CDR1 is SGHRS, CDR2 YFSETQ, per germline. As DNA, the CDR3 is TGCGCCAGCAGACGCGGGCCTAACTATGGCTACACCTTC. Translation: CASRRGPNYGYTF.

The genes are TRBV30 and TRBJ1-6, with a possible D match to TRBD1 (5 bases). The ends were cut back, 5 bases at V and 6 bases at J, with 11 bases in the middle. The CDR3 has 13 residues. CDR1 GTSNPN and CDR2 SVGIG come from the germline V gene (reference sequence). The CDR3 spells CAWDSIPNSPLHF. The CDR3 region has the DNA TGTGCCTGGGACAGTATTCCTAATTCACCCCTCCACTTT. Filled out from reference TRBV30 and TRBJ1-6, the complete variable domain reads SQTIHQWPATLVQPVGSPLSLECTVEGTSNPNLYWYRQAAGRGLQLLFYSVGIGQISSEVPQNLSASRPQDRQFILSSKKLLLSDSGFYLCAWDSIPNSPLHFGNGTRLTVT.

The CDR3 coding sequence is TGTGCCATCAGCCGCGACGGCACAGATACGCAGTATTTT. As protein: CAISRDGTDTQYF. The rearrangement links TRBV10-3 to TRBJ2-3; D is unresolved. Trimming cost V 6 bases and J 1 base, with 8 bases left between them. The CDR3 has 13 amino acids. Germline-derived CDR1 and CDR2 are ENHRY and SYGVKD.

This clone appeared a single time. The rearrangement joins TRBV27 to TRBJ1-2, with a weak D call TRBD1 (6 bases). This CDR3 spans 15 amino acids. Between the trimmed V and J ends, which lost 5 bases and 4 bases, there was a span of 17 bases. The germline V gene encodes CDR1 MNHEY and CDR2 SMNVEV (reference sequence). The CDR3, as DNA: TGTGCCAGCAGTCCCTTTGGAGGGGGGCCCTATGGCTACACCTTC. It encodes CASSPFGGGPYGYTF.

CDR3 nucleotides: TGTGCCAGCTCACCACAGGGTAGAAACACCATATATTTT. Protein: CASSPQGRNTIYF. The chain combines TRBV18 with TRBJ1-3; D gene unclear. The CDR3 loop spans 13 amino acids. From germline, CDR1 is KGHSH and CDR2 LQKENI. Trimming pared 1 base from V and 5 bases from J, leaving 6 bases between.